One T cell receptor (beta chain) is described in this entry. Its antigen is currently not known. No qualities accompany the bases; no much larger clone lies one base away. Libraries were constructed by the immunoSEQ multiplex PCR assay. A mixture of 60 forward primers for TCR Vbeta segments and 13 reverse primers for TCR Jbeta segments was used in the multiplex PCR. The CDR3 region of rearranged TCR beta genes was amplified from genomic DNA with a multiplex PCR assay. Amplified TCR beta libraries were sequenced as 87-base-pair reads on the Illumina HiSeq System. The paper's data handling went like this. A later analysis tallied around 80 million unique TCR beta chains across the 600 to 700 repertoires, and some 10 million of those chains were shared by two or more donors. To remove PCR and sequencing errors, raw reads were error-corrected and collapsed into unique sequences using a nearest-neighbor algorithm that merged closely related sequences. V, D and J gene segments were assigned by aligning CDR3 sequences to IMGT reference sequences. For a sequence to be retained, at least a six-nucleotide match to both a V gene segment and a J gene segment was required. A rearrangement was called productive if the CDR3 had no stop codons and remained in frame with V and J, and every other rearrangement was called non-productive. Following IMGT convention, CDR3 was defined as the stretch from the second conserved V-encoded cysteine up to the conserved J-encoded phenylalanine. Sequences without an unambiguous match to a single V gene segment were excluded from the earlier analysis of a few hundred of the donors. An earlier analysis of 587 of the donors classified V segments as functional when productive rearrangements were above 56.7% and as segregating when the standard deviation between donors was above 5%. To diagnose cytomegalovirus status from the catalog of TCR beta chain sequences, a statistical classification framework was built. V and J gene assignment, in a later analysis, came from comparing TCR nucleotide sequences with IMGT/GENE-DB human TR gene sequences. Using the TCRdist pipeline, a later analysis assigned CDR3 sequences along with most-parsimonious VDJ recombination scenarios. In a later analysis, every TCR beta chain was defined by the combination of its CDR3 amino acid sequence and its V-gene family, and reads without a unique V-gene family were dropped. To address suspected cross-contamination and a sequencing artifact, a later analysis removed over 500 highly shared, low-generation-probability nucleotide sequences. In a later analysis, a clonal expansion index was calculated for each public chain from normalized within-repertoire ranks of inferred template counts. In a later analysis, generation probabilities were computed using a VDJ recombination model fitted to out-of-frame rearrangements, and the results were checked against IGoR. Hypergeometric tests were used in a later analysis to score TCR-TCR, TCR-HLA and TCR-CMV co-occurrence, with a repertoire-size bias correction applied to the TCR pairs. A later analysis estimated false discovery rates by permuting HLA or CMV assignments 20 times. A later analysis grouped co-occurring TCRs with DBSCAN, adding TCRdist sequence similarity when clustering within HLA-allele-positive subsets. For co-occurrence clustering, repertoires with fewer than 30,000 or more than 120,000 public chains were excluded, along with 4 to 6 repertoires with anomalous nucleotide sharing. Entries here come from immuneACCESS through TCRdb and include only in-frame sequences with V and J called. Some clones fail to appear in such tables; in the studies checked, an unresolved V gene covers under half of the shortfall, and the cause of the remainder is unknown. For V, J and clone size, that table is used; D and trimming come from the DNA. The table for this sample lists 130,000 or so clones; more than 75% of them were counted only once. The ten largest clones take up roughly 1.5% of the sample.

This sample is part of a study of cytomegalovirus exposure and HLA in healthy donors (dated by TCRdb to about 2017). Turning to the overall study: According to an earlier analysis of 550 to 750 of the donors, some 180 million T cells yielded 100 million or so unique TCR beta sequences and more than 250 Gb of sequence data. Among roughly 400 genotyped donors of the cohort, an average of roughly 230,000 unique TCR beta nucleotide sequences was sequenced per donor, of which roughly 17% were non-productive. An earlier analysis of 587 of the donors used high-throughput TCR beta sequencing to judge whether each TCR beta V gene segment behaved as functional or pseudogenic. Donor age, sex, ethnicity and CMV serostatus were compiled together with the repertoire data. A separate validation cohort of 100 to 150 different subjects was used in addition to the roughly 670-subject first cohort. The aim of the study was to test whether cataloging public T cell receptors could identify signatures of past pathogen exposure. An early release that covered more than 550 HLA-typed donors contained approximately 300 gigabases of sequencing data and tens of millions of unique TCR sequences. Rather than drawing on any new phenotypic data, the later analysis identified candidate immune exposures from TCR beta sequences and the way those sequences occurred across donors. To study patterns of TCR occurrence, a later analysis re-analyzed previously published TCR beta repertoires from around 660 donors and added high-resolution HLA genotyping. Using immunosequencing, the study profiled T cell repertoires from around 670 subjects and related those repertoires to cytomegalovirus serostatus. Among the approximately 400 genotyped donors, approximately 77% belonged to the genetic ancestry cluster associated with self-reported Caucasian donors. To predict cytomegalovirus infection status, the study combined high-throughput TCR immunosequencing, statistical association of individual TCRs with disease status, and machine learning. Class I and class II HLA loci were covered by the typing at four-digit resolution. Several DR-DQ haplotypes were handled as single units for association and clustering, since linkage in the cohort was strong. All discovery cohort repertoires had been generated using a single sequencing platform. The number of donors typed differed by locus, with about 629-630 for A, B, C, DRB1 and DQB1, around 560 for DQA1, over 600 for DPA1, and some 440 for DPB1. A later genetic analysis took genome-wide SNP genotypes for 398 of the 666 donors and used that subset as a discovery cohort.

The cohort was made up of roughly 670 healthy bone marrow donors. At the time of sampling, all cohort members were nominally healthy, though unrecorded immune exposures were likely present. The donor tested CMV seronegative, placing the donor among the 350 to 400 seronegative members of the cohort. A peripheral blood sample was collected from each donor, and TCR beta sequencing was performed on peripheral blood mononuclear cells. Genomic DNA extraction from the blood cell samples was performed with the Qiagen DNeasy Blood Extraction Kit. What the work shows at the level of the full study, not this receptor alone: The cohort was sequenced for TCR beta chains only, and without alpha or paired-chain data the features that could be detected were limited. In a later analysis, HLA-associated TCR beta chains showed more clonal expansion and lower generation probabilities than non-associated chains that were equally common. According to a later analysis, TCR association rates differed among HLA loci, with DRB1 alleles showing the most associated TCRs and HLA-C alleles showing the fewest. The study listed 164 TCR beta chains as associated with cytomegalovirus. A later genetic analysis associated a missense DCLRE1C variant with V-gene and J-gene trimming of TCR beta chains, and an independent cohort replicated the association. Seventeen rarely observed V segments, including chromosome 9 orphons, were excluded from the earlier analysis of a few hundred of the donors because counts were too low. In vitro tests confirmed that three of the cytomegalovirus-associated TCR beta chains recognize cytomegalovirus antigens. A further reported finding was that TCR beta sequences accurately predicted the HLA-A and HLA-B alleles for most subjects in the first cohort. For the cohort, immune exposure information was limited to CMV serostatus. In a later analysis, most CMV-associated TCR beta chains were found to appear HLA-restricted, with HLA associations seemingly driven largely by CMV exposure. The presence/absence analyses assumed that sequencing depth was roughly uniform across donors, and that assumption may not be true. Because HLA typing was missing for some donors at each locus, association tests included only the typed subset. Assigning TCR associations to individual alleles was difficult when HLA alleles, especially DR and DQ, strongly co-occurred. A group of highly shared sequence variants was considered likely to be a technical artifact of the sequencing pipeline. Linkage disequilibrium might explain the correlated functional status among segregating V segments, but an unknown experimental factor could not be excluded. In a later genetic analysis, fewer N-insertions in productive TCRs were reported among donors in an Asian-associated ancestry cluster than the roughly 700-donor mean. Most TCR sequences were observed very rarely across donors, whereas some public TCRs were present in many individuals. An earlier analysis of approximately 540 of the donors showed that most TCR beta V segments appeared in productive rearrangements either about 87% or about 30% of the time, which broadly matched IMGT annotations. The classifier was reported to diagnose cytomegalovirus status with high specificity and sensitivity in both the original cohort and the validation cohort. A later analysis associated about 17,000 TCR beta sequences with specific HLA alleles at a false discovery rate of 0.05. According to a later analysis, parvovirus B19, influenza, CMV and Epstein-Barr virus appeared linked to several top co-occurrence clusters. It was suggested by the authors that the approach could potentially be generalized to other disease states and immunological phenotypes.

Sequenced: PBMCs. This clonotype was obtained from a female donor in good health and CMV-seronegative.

The CDR3 corresponds to CASSGDSRRGAFF. At the DNA level, the sequence is TGTGCCAGCAGCGGGGACAGTCGGCGAGGGGCTTTCTTT. The rearrangement joined TRBV9 to TRBJ1-1; the central 7 bases match TRBD1. Germline trimming: 3 bases from V, 11 bases from J; junction bases outside gene matches: 10. From the germline V gene, CDR1 is SGDLS and CDR2 is YYNGEE. The CDR3 covers 13 residues, taking in both the cysteine and the phenylalanine. Only CDR3 DNA remains: 39 bases, in frame from the first base.